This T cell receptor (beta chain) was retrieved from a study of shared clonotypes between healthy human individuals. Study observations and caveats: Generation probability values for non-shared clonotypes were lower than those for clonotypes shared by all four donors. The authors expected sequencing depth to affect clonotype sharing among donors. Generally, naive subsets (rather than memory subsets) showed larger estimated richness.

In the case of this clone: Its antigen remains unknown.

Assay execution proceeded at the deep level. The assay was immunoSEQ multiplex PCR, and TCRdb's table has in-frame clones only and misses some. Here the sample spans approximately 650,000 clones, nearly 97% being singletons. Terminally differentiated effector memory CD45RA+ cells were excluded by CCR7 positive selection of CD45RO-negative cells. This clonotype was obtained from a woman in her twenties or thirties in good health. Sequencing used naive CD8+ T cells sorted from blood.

The CDR3 bases are TGTGCCAGCGGAGGGGGGAACACCGGGGAGCTGTTTTTT. Translation gives CASGGGNTGELFF. The rearrangement links TRBV6-6 to TRBJ2-2; D may match TRBD1 or TRBD2 (6 bases each). Trimming cost V 8 bases and J 1 base, with 8 bases left between them. Germline V gene sequence: CDR1 MNHNY, CDR2 SVGAGI (reference sequence). This CDR3 is built from 13 residues.